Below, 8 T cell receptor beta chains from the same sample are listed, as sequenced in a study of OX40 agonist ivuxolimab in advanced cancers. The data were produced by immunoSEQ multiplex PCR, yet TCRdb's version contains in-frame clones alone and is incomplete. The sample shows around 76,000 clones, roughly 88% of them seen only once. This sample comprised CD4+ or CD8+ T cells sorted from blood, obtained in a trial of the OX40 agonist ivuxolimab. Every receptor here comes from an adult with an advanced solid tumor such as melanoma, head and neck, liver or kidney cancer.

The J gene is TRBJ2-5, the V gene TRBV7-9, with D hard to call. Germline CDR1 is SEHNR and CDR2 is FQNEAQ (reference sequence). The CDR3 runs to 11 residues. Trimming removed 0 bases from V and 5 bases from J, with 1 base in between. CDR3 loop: CASSLAETQYF. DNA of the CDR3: TGTGCCAGCAGCTTAGCGGAGACCCAGTACTTC.

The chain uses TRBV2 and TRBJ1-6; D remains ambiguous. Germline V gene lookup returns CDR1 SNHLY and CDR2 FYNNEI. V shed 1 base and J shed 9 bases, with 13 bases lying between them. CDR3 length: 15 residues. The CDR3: CASSEGPLGRSPLHF. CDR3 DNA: TGTGCCAGCAGTGAAGGTCCTCTCGGTCGTTCACCCCTCCACTTT.

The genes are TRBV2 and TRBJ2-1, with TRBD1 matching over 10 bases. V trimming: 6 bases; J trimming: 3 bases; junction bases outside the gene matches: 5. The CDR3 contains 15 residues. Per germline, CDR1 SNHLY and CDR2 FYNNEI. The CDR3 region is CASRPGTGVYNEQFF. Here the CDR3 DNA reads TGTGCCAGCAGGCCGGGGACAGGGGTCTACAATGAGCAGTTCTTC.

The CDR3: CASGSGVGYTF. CDR3 DNA: TGTGCCAGCGGGTCAGGGGTCGGCTACACCTTC. The V and J genes are TRBV2 and TRBJ1-2, with D maybe TRBD1 (6 bases). The CDR3 length is 11 residues. The germline CDR1 and CDR2 sequences are SNHLY and FYNNEI. Trimming stripped 8 bases from V and 8 bases from J, with 12 bases between.

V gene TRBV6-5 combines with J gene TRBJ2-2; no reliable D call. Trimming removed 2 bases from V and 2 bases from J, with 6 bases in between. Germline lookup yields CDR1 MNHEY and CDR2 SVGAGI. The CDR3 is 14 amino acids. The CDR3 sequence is CASSYGRNTGELFF. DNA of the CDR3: TGTGCCAGCAGTTACGGCAGAAACACCGGGGAGCTGTTTTTT.

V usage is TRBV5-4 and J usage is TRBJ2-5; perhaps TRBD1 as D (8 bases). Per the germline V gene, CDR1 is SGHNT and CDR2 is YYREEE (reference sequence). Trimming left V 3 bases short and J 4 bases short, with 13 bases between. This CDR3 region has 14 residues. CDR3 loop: CASSSGGGGETQYF. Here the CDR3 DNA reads TGTGCCAGCAGCTCAGGGGGCGGGGGAGAGACCCAGTACTTC.

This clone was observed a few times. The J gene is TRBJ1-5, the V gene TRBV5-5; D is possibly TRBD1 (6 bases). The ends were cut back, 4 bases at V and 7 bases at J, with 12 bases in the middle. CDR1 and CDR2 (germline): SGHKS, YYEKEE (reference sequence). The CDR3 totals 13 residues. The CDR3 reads CASSPGQRQPQHF. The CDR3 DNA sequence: TGTGCCAGCAGCCCGGGACAAAGGCAGCCCCAGCATTTT.

In DNA, the CDR3 is TGTGCCAGCTCACCACCGGGGAAGGTGGCTGGAAACACCATATATTTT. The encoded protein is CASSPPGKVAGNTIYF. This chain joins TRBV18 and TRBJ1-3; D not certain. The CDR3 spans 16 residues. Germline V gene lookup returns CDR1 KGHSH and CDR2 LQKENI. V lost 0 bases to trimming and J lost 2 bases, with 11 bases between them.